This paragraph reports one T cell receptor (beta chain). Its antigen remains unidentified. This table comes from immunoSEQ multiplex PCR, and its TCRdb copy is limited to in-frame clones, with some not included. In the table there are about 1 million clones, about 70% of which are singletons. The CDR3 sequence is 13 residues long. CDR1 is SGHTA, CDR2 FQGNSA, per germline. V trimming: 5 bases; J trimming: 6 bases; junction bases outside the gene matches: 4. This record belongs to a study of shared clonotypes between healthy human individuals. Study-wide points: Estimated richness was generally greater in naive than memory subsets. The low donor count limited represented genetic and exposure-history diversity.

The sample consisted of memory CD4+ T cells sorted from blood. Indicated subset: CD45RA-negative fraction. This sequence originates from a man younger than 30 in good health. V is TRBV7-2 and J is TRBJ2-7, with 10 bases that match TRBD2. CDR3 loop: CASSAGLALEQYF. The CDR3 nucleotides are TGTGCCAGCAGCGCGGGACTAGCGCTCGAGCAGTACTTC.